The next 25 T cell receptor beta chains were all read from a single sample in a study of regulatory T cells in long-lasting Graves disease. The authors built TCR beta libraries using iRepertoire HTBI primers and Arm-PCR of CDR3 regions. TCRdb redid the calling of the multiplex PCR reads with MiXCR, one entry per CDR3 protein. This sample has about 470,000 distinct CDR3 sequences; about 16% occur once, and the top ten carry 16%. The time point was: newly diagnosed GD, antithyroid drugs for less than 3 months. With RNA extracted from PBMCs as input, the TCR library was made. The sample also formed part of further work on T cells in Graves' hyperthyroidism and ophthalmopathy.

The specimen was peripheral blood mononuclear cells (PBMCs), collected at new diagnosis, from a patient treated with antithyroid drugs. These receptors came from a young woman with Graves disease.

This clonotype was observed many times. The V and J genes are TRBV5-1 and TRBJ2-7; 8 positions match TRBD2. J lost 1 base, V lost 5 bases, and 2 bases had no gene match. The CDR3 has 13 amino acids. Germline values: CDR1 SGHRS, CDR2 YFSETQ. Written as DNA, the CDR3 is TGCGCCAGCAGAACTAGCGGATCCTACGAGCAGTACTTC. It is translated as CASRTSGSYEQYF.

This sequence joins TRBV6-1 and TRBJ2-3; TRBD1 aligns across 8 bases. Trimming at V came to 7 bases and at J to 4 bases, leaving 22 bases not matched to a gene. The germline V gene has CDR1 MNHNS and CDR2 SASEGT. The CDR3 totals 19 residues. CDR3 bases: TGTGCCAGCAACCTTGGGGCCAGGGGGCCCGAGGGGGCCCCAGATACGCAGTATTTT. Translated, it gives CASNLGARGPEGAPDTQYF.

As to this clonotype: Given the absence of the conserved phenylalanine or tryptophan at the CDR3 end, a read error is likely. V and J are TRBV11-2 and TRBJ2-1, with D uncertain. CDR3 length: 15 amino acids. V was trimmed by 1 base and J by 0 bases, leaving 7 bases between them. In germline, CDR1 is SGHAT, CDR2 FQNNGV. The CDR3 DNA sequence: TGTGCCAGCAGCTTAGTGTTGAGCTCCTACAATGAGCAGTTCTCC. This sequence encodes CASSLVLSSYNEQFS.

At least ten counts were recorded for this clonotype. V is TRBV6-1 and J is TRBJ1-2; D is unclear. This CDR3 spans 12 amino acids. Trimming took 7 bases from V and 7 from J, leaving 13 bases between them. Germline loops: CDR1 MNHNS, CDR2 SASEGT. CDR3 nucleotides: TGTGCCAGCATCGGACGGTTGGGTGGCTACACCTTC. Translated: CASIGRLGGYTF.

This clonotype was seen only a few times. The chain has TRBV28 and TRBJ1-2; D is possibly TRBD1 (5 bases). Germline V gives CDR1 MDHEN, CDR2 SYDVKM. CDR3 size: 13 residues. Trimming cost V 8 bases and J 2 bases, with 12 bases left between them. Here the CDR3 reads CASLDRSNYGYTF. CDR3 nucleotide sequence: TGTGCCAGCCTCGACAGATCCAACTATGGCTACACCTTC.

This clonotype was counted ten times or more. V is TRBV5-6 and J is TRBJ1-5; D gene ambiguous. CDR3 length: 14 residues. Deletions cut 0 bases from V and 1 base from J, with 5 bases between. Looked up from germline, CDR1 is SGHDT and CDR2 is YYEEEE. The CDR3: CASSLGESNQPQHF. In DNA form, the CDR3 reads TGTGCCAGCAGCTTGGGAGAAAGCAATCAGCCCCAGCATTTT.

Only a few counts were recorded for this clonotype. This chain uses TRBV19 with TRBJ2-3; 8 nucleotides match TRBD2. This CDR3 contains 18 residues. J lost 0 bases, V lost 0 bases, and 8 bases had no gene match. Germline loops: CDR1 LNHDA, CDR2 SQIVND (reference sequence). The chain's CDR3 is CASSIEGGAGGSTDTQYF. The CDR3 nucleotides read TGTGCCAGTAGTATAGAAGGAGGGGCGGGAGGAAGCACAGATACGCAGTATTTT.

This clonotype has ten or more counts. This rearrangement joins TRBV6-1 to TRBJ2-5; D uncertain. The germline gives CDR1 MNHNS, CDR2 SASEGT. The CDR3 extends over 13 amino acids. Trimming cost V 5 bases and J 5 bases, with 12 bases left between them. CDR3 DNA: TGTGCCAGCAGTAGATTGAGGCTTGAGACCCAGTACTTC. It is translated as CASSRLRLETQYF.

This clonotype has a handful of counts. This may be a read error, as it is one base from a much larger clone. The rearrangement joins TRBV11-3 to TRBJ2-1, with TRBD2 matching over 8 bases. The better agreement between TRBJ2-5 and the DNA end casts doubt on the J call. Germline V gene lookup returns CDR1 SGHNT and CDR2 YENEEA. The CDR3 totals 14 residues. CDR3 sequence reads: CASSFSGRGEAQYF. DNA for the CDR3: TGTGCCAGCAGCTTCAGCGGGAGAGGGGAGGCCCAGTACTTC.

This clonotype was detected only a few times. The chain has TRBV7-9 and TRBJ1-1; D unclear. Germline V gene data show CDR1 as SEHNR and CDR2 as FQNEAQ (reference sequence). Trimming shortened V by 3 bases and J by 0 bases, and 5 bases separated the two germline ends. The CDR3 has 13 residues. CDR3 amino acids: CASSFRVNTEAFF. The CDR3 DNA reads TGTGCCAGCAGCTTCCGGGTGAACACTGAAGCTTTCTTT. Full variable domain (outside the CDR3, taken from reference TRBV7-9 and TRBJ1-1): DTGVSQNPRHKITKRGQNVTFRCDPISEHNRLYWYRQTLGQGPEFLTYFQNEAQLEKSRLLSDRFSAERPKGSFSTLEIQRTEQGDSAMYLCASSFRVNTEAFFGQGTRLTVV.

CDR3 nucleotide sequence: TGTGCCAGCAGCCGACAGTTTGAAAAACTGTTTTTT. It encodes CASSRQFEKLFF. This chain joins TRBV12-3 or TRBV12-4 and TRBJ1-4; D perhaps matches TRBD1 (5 bases). This CDR3 is built from 12 residues. Trimming took off 6 bases at V and 7 bases at J, with 9 bases between the two ends.

In its sample, this clonotype was seen many times. The chain employs TRBV7-3 and TRBJ2-1, with 13 bases identical to TRBD2. Germline CDR1 and CDR2: SGHTA and FQGTGA. The CDR3 is 15 residues long. Germline trimming cut 4 bases from V and 7 bases from J; bases unmatched to any gene: 4. CDR3 region: CASSSTSGRVNEQFF. The CDR3, as DNA: TGTGCCAGCAGCTCCACTAGCGGGAGGGTAAATGAGCAGTTCTTC. The entire variable domain, with the rest obtained from reference TRBV7-3 and TRBJ2-1, is as follows: GAGVSQTPSNKVTEKGKYVELRCDPISGHTALYWYRQSLGQGPEFLIYFQGTGAADDSGLPNDRFFAVRPEGSVSTLKIQRTERGDSAVYLCASSSTSGRVNEQFFGPGTRLTVL.

This clonotype was seen ten or more times. The CDR3 region is CASSERLAVQETQYF. The CDR3 DNA reads as TGTGCCAGCAGTGAGAGGCTAGCGGTCCAAGAGACCCAGTACTTC. V gene TRBV2 combines with J gene TRBJ2-5, with 7 bases that match TRBD2. The ends lost 3 bases at V and 1 base at J; junction bases unmatched: 5. The germline gives CDR1 SNHLY, CDR2 FYNNEI. This CDR3 comprises 15 residues.

This rearrangement joins TRBV24-1 to TRBJ2-1, with 13 bases lining up with TRBD2. V was pared by 0 bases and J by 5 bases, with 6 bases of the junction left unmatched. The CDR3 has 18 residues. Looked up from germline, CDR1 is KGHDR and CDR2 is SFDVKD. Here the CDR3 reads CATSDLGRLAGGHNEQFF. CDR3 nucleotide sequence: TGTGCCACCAGTGATTTGGGACGACTAGCGGGAGGCCACAATGAGCAGTTCTTC.

This clonotype was seen many times. This chain links TRBV27 with TRBJ2-7, with D perhaps matching TRBD1 (5 bases). The length of the CDR3 is 15 residues. Germline values: CDR1 MNHEY, CDR2 SMNVEV (reference sequence). With 3 bases removed from V and 2 bases from J, the gap between germline ends came to 14 bases. The CDR3 here is CASSFSRAQTYEQYF. CDR3 in DNA: TGTGCCAGCAGTTTCAGCAGGGCCCAGACCTACGAGCAGTACTTC.

This clonotype was recorded a few times. This chain joins TRBV20-1 and TRBJ1-6; D might be TRBD1 (5 bases). The CDR3 loop spans 14 amino acids. Germline V gives CDR1 DFQATT, CDR2 SNEGSKA (reference sequence). The V gene lost 0 bases and the J gene lost 7 bases, with 10 bases spanning the gap. CDR3 sequence reads: CSARDARGNSPLHF. The CDR3 DNA sequence: TGCAGTGCTAGAGATGCCCGGGGCAATTCACCCCTCCACTTT.

The table lists this clonotype with many counts. The J gene is TRBJ2-1, the V gene TRBV19, with no clear D. The CDR3 is 12 residues long. Germline V gives CDR1 LNHDA, CDR2 SQIVND (reference sequence). The germline V and J ends were trimmed by 4 bases and 10 bases, with 11 bases remaining between them. Here the CDR3 DNA reads TGTGCCAGTAGTAACGAGATTGGGGAGCAGTTCTTC. This translates into CASSNEIGEQFF.

This clonotype showed up just a few times. CDR3 coding DNA: TGTGCCAGCAGTGAACTGCTAGCGGACACCGGGGAGCTGTTTTTT. Translation: CASSELLADTGELFF. This chain joins TRBV6-1 and TRBJ2-2; the match to TRBD2 covers 7 bases. This CDR3 contains 15 residues. Trimming at V came to 2 bases and at J to 3 bases, leaving 3 bases not matched to a gene. CDR1 and CDR2 from the germline V gene are MNHNS and SASEGT.

The chain combines TRBV30 with TRBJ1-5; TRBD1 matches at 9 bases. Trimming at V came to 1 base and at J to 1 base, leaving 5 bases not matched to a gene. The CDR3 is 16 residues long. Germline V gene lookup returns CDR1 GTSNPN and CDR2 SVGIG (reference sequence). The CDR3, as DNA: TGTGCCTGGAGTGCCAGACAGGGGGGAAGCAATCAGCCCCAGCATTTT. Its protein product is CAWSARQGGSNQPQHF.

This clonotype was counted ten times or more. The chain links TRBV25-1 to TRBJ2-3, with D hard to call. The CDR3 is 12 residues long. Germline V gene data show CDR1 as MGHDK and CDR2 as SYGVNS. The V end lost 7 bases, the J end lost 4 bases, and 9 bases lay between the germline ends. CDR3: CASMGSADTQYF. For the CDR3, the DNA is TGTGCCAGCATGGGGTCGGCAGATACGCAGTATTTT.

This clonotype was observed a few times. The DNA for the CDR3 is TGTGCCAGCAGCTCATACATATACACAGATACGCAGTATTTT. Translating gives CASSSYIYTDTQYF. The chain links TRBV7-9 to TRBJ2-3, with D uncertain. This CDR3 contains 14 residues. V lost 4 bases, J lost 2 bases, and 10 bases lay in between. Germline V gene data show CDR1 as SEHNR and CDR2 as FQNEAQ (reference sequence).

This clonotype has a handful of counts. The chain uses TRBV10-3 and TRBJ2-3, with D hard to call. This CDR3 has 13 amino acids. Germline CDR1 ENHRY, CDR2 SYGVKD. The CDR3 spells CAIQPHSTDTQYF. As DNA, the CDR3 is TGTGCTATACAGCCACATAGCACAGATACGCAGTATTTT.

The V call is TRBV6-1, the J call TRBJ2-1, with D possibly being TRBD1 (6 bases). Trimming shortened V by 4 bases and J by 3 bases, and 19 bases separated the two germline ends. Germline CDR1 MNHNS, CDR2 SASEGT. The CDR3 loop spans 17 amino acids. The DNA for the CDR3 is TGTGCCAGCAGTGCTCCTTGGGACAAAGGGCTCTACAATGAGCAGTTCTTC. It translates to CASSAPWDKGLYNEQFF.

This clonotype appeared many times. In DNA, the CDR3 is TGTGCCAGCAGGGAGGACGGGAGCAATCAGCCCCAGCATTTT. Its translation: CASREDGSNQPQHF. V usage is TRBV2 and J usage is TRBJ1-5; D is uncertain. The germline V gene encodes CDR1 SNHLY and CDR2 FYNNEI. CDR3 length: 14 amino acids. The ends were cut back, 6 bases at V and 1 base at J, with 10 bases in the middle.

The V gene is TRBV20-1, the J gene TRBJ2-7, with a weak D call TRBD1 (6 bases). Germline V gene sequence: CDR1 DFQATT, CDR2 SNEGSKA (reference sequence). V was shortened by 6 bases and J by 4 bases, with 13 bases between the two germline ends. There are 12 residues in the CDR3. CDR3 amino acids: CSALIGGYEQYF. CDR3 nucleotide sequence: TGCAGTGCCCTAATAGGGGGATACGAGCAGTACTTC.